The T cell receptor (beta chain) described here comes from a study of neoadjuvant anti-PD-1 for oral cavity cancer. Study in general: Most patients had three to four biweekly doses of 3 mg/kg nivolumab before resection. Regarding the study as a whole: Higher pretreatment blood Treg/Th17 ratios correlated with higher pretreatment blood and lower post-treatment tumor TCRbeta clonality.

Of note for this clone: The target antigen is unknown.

Looked up from germline, CDR1 is ENHRY and CDR2 is SYGVKD. CDR3 length: 16 amino acids. Trimming at V came to 4 bases and at J to 1 base, leaving 7 bases not matched to a gene. Blood libraries mostly used about 0.5 ug genomic DNA, six replicates each. Libraries were prepared by immunoSEQ multiplex PCR; TCRdb keeps only in-frame clonotypes and omits some of them. The table records some 61,000 clones, around 83% of them present only once. Time point meaning: after neoadjuvant nivolumab, at surgical resection. Patients were newly diagnosed with stage II-IVA oral cavity squamous cell carcinoma without prior systemic or radiation treatment.

This specimen consisted of PBMCs, obtained after nivolumab (anti-PD-1) treatment. This TCR derives from a person between 40 and 85 years old with oral cavity squamous cell carcinoma. The chain couples TRBV10-3 to TRBJ1-1, with 9 bases fitting TRBD1. The CDR3 here is CAISGGTGIGNTEAFF. CDR3 nucleotides: TGTGCCATCAGTGGGGGGACAGGGATCGGGAACACTGAAGCTTTCTTT.